The 29 T cell receptor beta chains listed next were all sequenced from one sample in a study of blood T cell repertoires in COVID-19. Repertoires were generated with immunoSEQ multiplex PCR, while TCRdb's copy carries only in-frame clones and drops some. The sample contains around 52,000 clones, roughly 80% of which appear only once. Sequencing was performed on peripheral blood. The receptors come from a woman between 55 and 75 years old with acute or convalescent COVID-19.

This sequence joins TRBV11-2 and TRBJ1-4, with TRBD1 matching over 7 bases. The length of the CDR3 is 14 residues. Germline loops: CDR1 SGHAT, CDR2 FQNNGV. The trim removed 8 bases at V and 4 bases at J, leaving 7 bases unmatched. For the CDR3, the DNA is TGTGCCAGCGAAGGACAGGAGTATAATGAAAAACTGTTTTTT. Amino acids: CASEGQEYNEKLFF.

The genes are TRBV10-3 and TRBJ2-3, with a tentative D call TRBD2 (6 bases). In germline, CDR1 is ENHRY, CDR2 SYGVKD. The CDR3 loop spans 14 amino acids. V lost 10 bases and J 4 bases, leaving 18 bases between the germline ends. CDR3 bases: TGTGCCACGACCGGAGGGGAGGCTCCAGATACGCAGTATTTT. Protein: CATTGGEAPDTQYF.

V gene TRBV6-2 or TRBV6-3 combines with J gene TRBJ1-5; tentatively, D is TRBD1 (6 bases). Trimming shortened V by 6 bases and J by 2 bases, and 8 bases separated the two germline ends. Germline V gives CDR1 MNHEY, CDR2 SVGEGT. The CDR3 has 13 amino acids. CDR3 residues: CASSAGGNQPQHF. CDR3 in DNA: TGTGCCAGCAGCGCAGGGGGCAATCAGCCCCAGCATTTT.

The J gene is TRBJ1-6, the V gene TRBV18; a possible D gene is TRBD1 (6 bases). The V and J ends lost 3 bases and 9 bases respectively, with 15 bases between them. This CDR3 contains 15 residues. Germline V gives CDR1 KGHSH, CDR2 LQKENI. CDR3 DNA sequence: TGTGCCAGCTCACCCGGGACACCTGATATTTCACCCCTCCACTTT. Protein product: CASSPGTPDISPLHF.

The chain joins TRBV7-9 to TRBJ2-3, with D tentatively TRBD2 (5 bases). CDR3 length: 13 residues. The V gene's germline CDR1 is SEHNR and CDR2 FQNEAQ (reference sequence). V was shortened by 5 bases and J by 4 bases, with 10 bases between the two germline ends. CDR3: CASSATTSDTQYF. CDR3 coding DNA: TGTGCCAGCAGCGCGACTACCTCAGATACGCAGTATTTT.

The V call is TRBV5-6, the J call TRBJ1-6, with TRBD1 identical over 7 bases. The CDR3 sequence is 15 residues long. J gave up 15 bases and V 4 bases, and 16 bases lay outside the gene matches. Germline V gene data show CDR1 as SGHDT and CDR2 as YYEEEE. The CDR3 sequence is CASSPWDRPRWGLHF. The CDR3, as DNA: TGTGCCAGCAGCCCGTGGGACAGACCCCGGTGGGGCCTCCACTTT.

The chain employs TRBV3-1 (or the pseudogene TRBV3-2) and TRBJ2-3; 7 positions match TRBD1. Per the germline V gene, CDR1 is LGHDT and CDR2 is YNNKEL (reference sequence). J lost 7 bases, V lost 2 bases, and 6 bases had no gene match. The CDR3 runs 14 residues. The CDR3 reads CASSQQGGTHTQYF. The CDR3 DNA follows: TGTGCCAGCAGCCAACAAGGGGGCACGCATACGCAGTATTTT.

This chain uses TRBV7-2 with TRBJ2-3; 11 positions agree with TRBD2. With V trimmed by 2 bases and J by 6 bases, 16 bases remained unmatched. CDR1 and CDR2 from the germline V gene are SGHTA and FQGNSA. This CDR3 comprises 19 residues. The CDR3 loop is CASSLWTAASGGPGDTQYF. In DNA, the CDR3 is TGTGCCAGCAGCTTATGGACGGCGGCTAGCGGGGGGCCCGGGGATACGCAGTATTTT. Full variable domain (remainder filled in from reference TRBV7-2 and TRBJ2-3): GAGVSQSPSNKVTEKGKDVELRCDPISGHTALYWYRQSLGQGLEFLIYFQGNSAPDKSGLPSDRFSAERTGGSVSTLTIQRTQQEDSAVYLCASSLWTAASGGPGDTQYFGPGTRLTVL.

As to this clone: Other DNA sequences of this sample code for an identical CDR3. This sequence joins TRBV30 and TRBJ1-6, with a weak D call TRBD1 (5 bases). The CDR3 length is 13 residues. The germline CDR1 and CDR2 sequences are GTSNPN and SVGIG (reference sequence). V lost 5 bases, J lost 1 base, and 6 bases lay in between. CDR3 in amino acids: CAWGQSYNSPLHF. The CDR3 coding sequence is TGTGCCTGGGGACAATCCTATAATTCACCCCTCCACTTT.

This clone has a single count. The gene calls are TRBV14 and TRBJ2-3; D remains ambiguous. CDR3 length: 13 residues. The V gene's germline CDR1 is SGHDN and CDR2 FVKESK. V lost 5 bases and J lost 6, with 12 bases in between. In DNA, the CDR3 is TGTGCCAGCAGCGTGCTACTTTCGGATACGCAGTATTTT. As protein: CASSVLLSDTQYF.

The chain joins TRBV5-8 to TRBJ2-1; 12 bases align to TRBD2. The CDR3 loop spans 15 amino acids. The germline gives CDR1 SGHTS, CDR2 YDEGEE. With V trimmed by 2 bases and J by 8 bases, 5 bases remained unmatched. The CDR3: CASSFLAGGMDEQFF. CDR3 nucleotide sequence: TGTGCCAGCAGCTTCCTAGCGGGGGGGATGGATGAGCAGTTCTTC.

The chain couples TRBV30 to TRBJ1-1; tentatively, D is TRBD1 (6 bases). From germline, CDR1 is GTSNPN and CDR2 SVGIG (reference sequence). Trimming removed 4 bases at V and 4 bases at J, with 10 bases between. The CDR3 consists of 12 residues. The chain's CDR3 is CAWTRGGTEAFF. The CDR3 coding sequence is TGTGCCTGGACACGAGGGGGCACTGAAGCTTTCTTT. The complete variable domain, with remaining parts taken from reference TRBV30 and TRBJ1-1, reads SQTIHQWPATLVQPVGSPLSLECTVEGTSNPNLYWYRQAAGRGLQLLFYSVGIGQISSEVPQNLSASRPQDRQFILSSKKLLLSDSGFYLCAWTRGGTEAFFGQGTRLTVV.

Only one count was recorded for this clone. The chain couples TRBV9 to TRBJ1-2, with D tentatively TRBD1 (6 bases). CDR3 length: 14 residues. Germline V gene data show CDR1 as SGDLS and CDR2 as YYNGEE. Trimming pared 3 bases from V and 6 bases from J, leaving 15 bases between. In DNA, the CDR3 is TGTGCCAGCAGCGGTCACCTGACAGGAGATGGCTACACCTTC. Amino acid sequence: CASSGHLTGDGYTF.

The chain is built from TRBV10-2 and TRBJ1-2; no reliable D call. The V and J ends lost 0 bases and 2 bases respectively, with 19 bases between them. Germline-derived CDR1 and CDR2 are WSHSY and SAAADI. The CDR3 has 18 amino acids. The CDR3 DNA reads as TGCGCCAGCAGTGAGTCGACTGAATACCATCATGGCAACTATGGCTACACCTTC. Protein product: CASSESTEYHHGNYGYTF.

This chain links TRBV19 with TRBJ1-2; TRBD1 agrees at 10 bases. Losses at the gene ends were 3 bases for V and 8 bases for J; bases not matched to a gene: 9. CDR3 length equals 15 residues. CDR1 LNHDA and CDR2 SQIVND come from the germline V gene (reference sequence). DNA of the CDR3: TGTGCCAGTAGTATCGGACAGGGGGAGGGAATCGGCTACACCTTC. It translates to CASSIGQGEGIGYTF.

The sample holds a few counts of this clone. The J gene is TRBJ2-4, the V gene TRBV5-4, with D perhaps matching TRBD1 (5 bases). The ends were cut back, 0 bases at V and 3 bases at J, with 13 bases in the middle. CDR3 length: 16 amino acids. Per the germline V gene, CDR1 is SGHNT and CDR2 is YYREEE (reference sequence). The CDR3 DNA reads TGTGCCAGCAGCTTGGGGTTGGACAAGGGCAAAAACATTCAGTACTTC. Its protein is CASSLGLDKGKNIQYF.

V usage is TRBV7-8 and J usage is TRBJ2-7; 13 nucleotides line up with TRBD2. CDR1 and CDR2 (germline): SGHVS, FQNEAQ. Losses at the gene ends were 5 bases for V and 8 bases for J; bases not matched to a gene: 3. The CDR3 covers 13 residues. CDR3 residues: CASSGLAGAKQYF. DNA for the CDR3: TGTGCCAGCAGCGGACTAGCGGGGGCCAAGCAGTACTTC.

V is TRBV2 and J is TRBJ2-1; no firm D call. V lost 3 bases and J lost 6, with 15 bases in between. The length of the CDR3 is 15 residues. Germline V gene lookup returns CDR1 SNHLY and CDR2 FYNNEI. The DNA for the CDR3 is TGTGCCAGCAGTGAGGTCCAGATCAATGGCAATGAGCAGTTCTTC. Protein: CASSEVQINGNEQFF.

This rearrangement joins TRBV2 to TRBJ2-3, with 8 positions matching TRBD2. The CDR3 length is 17 residues. Germline CDR1 is SNHLY and CDR2 is FYNNEI. Germline trimming cut 6 bases from V and 1 base from J; bases unmatched to any gene: 12. CDR3 bases: TGTGCCAGCAGCTACGGGGGGGACATATCGCGCACAGATACGCAGTATTTT. As protein: CASSYGGDISRTDTQYF.

The CDR3 sequence: CASSQGGTHNTGELFF. The CDR3 DNA sequence: TGTGCCAGCAGCCAAGGAGGGACACATAACACCGGGGAGCTGTTTTTT. This sequence joins TRBV14 and TRBJ2-2; D may be TRBD1 (6 bases). V was shortened by 1 base and J by 2 bases, with 11 bases between the two germline ends. Germline CDR1 reads SGHDN; CDR2 reads FVKESK. CDR3 length equals 16 residues.

The genes are TRBV4-3 and TRBJ2-3; weak D call: TRBD1 (6 bases). V dropped 0 bases and J dropped 5 bases, with 12 bases sitting between them. Germline V CDR1 and CDR2: LGHNA, YSLEER. The CDR3 length is 15 residues. CDR3 loop: CASSQEGGRGDTQYF. CDR3 nucleotides: TGCGCCAGCAGCCAAGAAGGAGGCAGGGGAGATACGCAGTATTTT.

This clone was detected a few times. J is TRBJ1-5 and V is TRBV4-2; D is ambiguous. Germline V gene sequence: CDR1 LGHNA, CDR2 YNFKEQ. The CDR3 covers 15 residues. The ends were cut back, 0 bases at V and 4 bases at J, with 10 bases in the middle. CDR3 protein: CASSQEDRGNQPQHF. The CDR3 bases are TGTGCCAGCAGCCAAGAGGACCGGGGAAATCAGCCCCAGCATTTT.

This clone was counted a single time. The chain is built from TRBV5-1 and TRBJ1-1; no definite D call. This CDR3 is built from 15 residues. The germline V gene encodes CDR1 SGHRS and CDR2 YFSETQ. Trimming removed 4 bases at V and 2 bases at J, with 15 bases between. The CDR3 nucleotides read TGCGCCAGCAGCCCCAGACATTCTCTAAACACTGAAGCTTTCTTT. It translates to CASSPRHSLNTEAFF.

The J gene is TRBJ2-7, the V gene TRBV7-2, with 7 nucleotides matching TRBD2. Germline loops: CDR1 SGHTA, CDR2 FQGNSA. V trimming: 7 bases; J trimming: 4 bases; junction bases outside the gene matches: 10. The length of the CDR3 is 14 residues. CDR3 loop: CASTWGSGSYEQYF. CDR3 nucleotides: TGTGCCAGCACCTGGGGTAGCGGGTCATACGAGCAGTACTTC.

The chain recombines TRBV5-3 with TRBJ1-1; 8 bases match TRBD1. TRBV5-3 carries the ORF label, with uncertain function. This CDR3 has 14 amino acids. The trim removed 3 bases at V and 4 bases at J, leaving 5 bases unmatched. CDR3 in amino acids: CARSSTGEGTEAFF. The CDR3 region has the DNA TGTGCCAGAAGCTCGACAGGGGAGGGCACTGAAGCTTTCTTT.

The CDR3: CASRLSGGSPTEQYF. Written as DNA, the CDR3 is TGTGCCAGCAGGCTTAGCGGGGGGTCTCCCACCGAGCAGTACTTC. The chain has TRBV6-5 and TRBJ2-7, with 10 nucleotides matching TRBD2. CDR3 length equals 15 residues. Germline lookup yields CDR1 MNHEY and CDR2 SVGAGI. Unmatched junction bases numbered 11, after V lost 6 bases and J lost 6 bases.

The chain uses TRBV27 and TRBJ1-2, with 7 bases aligning to TRBD1. Germline trimming cut 11 bases from V and 14 bases from J; bases unmatched to any gene: 14. Looked up from germline, CDR1 is MNHEY and CDR2 is SMNVEV (reference sequence). The CDR3 has 11 residues. CDR3 region: CASQGGSLRTF. The CDR3 DNA reads TGTGCCTCACAAGGGGGCAGTCTGAGAACCTTC.

A single count supports this clone. The rearrangement links TRBV21-1 to TRBJ2-3; the tabulated D call, TRBD2, remains unverified against the DNA. TRBV21-1 is annotated as a pseudogene. The CDR3 totals 18 residues. CDR3: CASSKEYRRRLSTDTQYF. The CDR3 nucleotides are TGTGCCAGCAGCAAAGAGTATAGGCGGAGGTTAAGCACAGATACGCAGTATTTT.

The rearrangement joins TRBV9 to TRBJ1-3; TRBD1 agrees at 7 bases. V trimming: 2 bases; J trimming: 2 bases; junction bases outside the gene matches: 1. The CDR3 runs 14 residues. Germline V CDR1 and CDR2: SGDLS, YYNGEE. The CDR3 reads CASSVTGAGNTIYF. The CDR3 DNA sequence: TGTGCCAGCAGCGTTACAGGGGCTGGAAACACCATATATTTT.